The T cell receptor (beta chain) under discussion was sequenced for a study of T cell changes during pregnancy in multiple sclerosis. TCRdb's copy holds only in-frame clones and misses some; the assay was immunoSEQ multiplex PCR. The repertoire holds 30,000 to 40,000 clones, with over 80% as singletons. This clone was detected only a few times. This CDR3 has 13 amino acids. V lost 2 bases and J 1 base, leaving 5 bases between the germline ends. Germline values: CDR1 MNHEY, CDR2 SVGAGI. The source material was CD4+ T cells from peripheral blood mononuclear cells, sampled in the third trimester of pregnancy. This chain connects TRBV6-5 to TRBJ1-1; no definite D call. The receptor comes from a female donor in good health, enrolled as a control in a pregnancy study. The chain's CDR3 is CASSYEPNTEAFF. The CDR3 DNA reads TGTGCCAGCAGTTACGAGCCGAACACTGAAGCTTTCTTT.